This T cell receptor (beta chain) stems from a study of blood T cell repertoires in COVID-19. Across the whole study: Both acute and convalescent COVID-19 samples were obtained from the United States, Italy and Spain.

Authors' processing steps: Nucleated cell counts were estimated from reference gene primer amplification. The protocol was immunoSEQ multiplex PCR, while the TCRdb copy is restricted to in-frame clones and leaves out a portion. The DNA gave D and trimming, while V, J and clone size come from that table. In the table there are 80,000 to 100,000 clones, approximately 80% of which are singletons. Germline CDR1 and CDR2: SGHRS and YFSETQ. CDR3 length: 16 residues. The germline V and J ends were trimmed by 4 bases and 0 bases, with 17 bases remaining between them. This clonotype originated in a human donor in a cohort sampled during active COVID-19. Sequenced material: peripheral blood. The chain is built from TRBV5-1 and TRBJ2-7; the D gene is possibly TRBD1 (6 bases). The CDR3 nucleotides are TGCGCCAGCAGCCCGGGGATGGGACAAATCTCCTACGAGCAGTACTTC. As protein: CASSPGMGQISYEQYF.